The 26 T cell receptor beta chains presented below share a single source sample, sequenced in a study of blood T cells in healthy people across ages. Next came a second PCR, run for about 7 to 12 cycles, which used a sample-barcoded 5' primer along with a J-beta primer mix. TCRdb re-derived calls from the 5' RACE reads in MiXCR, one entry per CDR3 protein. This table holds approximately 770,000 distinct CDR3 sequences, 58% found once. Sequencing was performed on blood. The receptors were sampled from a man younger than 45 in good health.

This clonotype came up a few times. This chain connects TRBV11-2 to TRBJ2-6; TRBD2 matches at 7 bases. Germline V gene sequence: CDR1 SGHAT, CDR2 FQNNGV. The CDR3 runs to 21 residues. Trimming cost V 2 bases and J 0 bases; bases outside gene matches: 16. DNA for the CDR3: TGTGCCAGCAGCTTAAATTCTTGGCAGCGGGGTCCCCGCTCTGGGGCCAACGTCCTGACTTTC. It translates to CASSLNSWQRGPRSGANVLTF.

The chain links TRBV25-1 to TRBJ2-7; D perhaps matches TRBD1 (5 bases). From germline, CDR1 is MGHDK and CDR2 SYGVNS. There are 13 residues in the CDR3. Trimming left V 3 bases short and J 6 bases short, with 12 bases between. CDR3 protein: CASSEWQGTEQYF. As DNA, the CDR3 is TGTGCCAGCAGTGAGTGGCAGGGCACCGAGCAGTACTTC.

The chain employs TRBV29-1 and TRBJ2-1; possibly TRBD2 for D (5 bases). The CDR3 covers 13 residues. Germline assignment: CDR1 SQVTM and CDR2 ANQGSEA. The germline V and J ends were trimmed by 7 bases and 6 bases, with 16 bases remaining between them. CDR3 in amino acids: CSGELGDPNEQFF. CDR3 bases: TGCAGCGGGGAGTTGGGAGATCCCAATGAGCAGTTCTTC.

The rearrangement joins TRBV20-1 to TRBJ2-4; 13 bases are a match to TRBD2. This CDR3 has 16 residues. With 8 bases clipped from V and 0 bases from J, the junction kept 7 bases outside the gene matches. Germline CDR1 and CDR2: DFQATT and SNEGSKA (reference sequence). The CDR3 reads CSTGTSGTRAKNIQYF. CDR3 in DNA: TGCAGTACCGGGACTAGCGGGACCAGAGCCAAAAACATTCAGTACTTC.

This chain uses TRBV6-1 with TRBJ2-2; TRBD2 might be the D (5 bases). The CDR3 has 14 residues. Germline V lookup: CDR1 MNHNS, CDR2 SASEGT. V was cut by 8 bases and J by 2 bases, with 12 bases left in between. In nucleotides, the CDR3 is TGTGCCAGCGCACGGGGAGAAAACACCGGGGAGCTGTTTTTT. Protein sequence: CASARGENTGELFF.

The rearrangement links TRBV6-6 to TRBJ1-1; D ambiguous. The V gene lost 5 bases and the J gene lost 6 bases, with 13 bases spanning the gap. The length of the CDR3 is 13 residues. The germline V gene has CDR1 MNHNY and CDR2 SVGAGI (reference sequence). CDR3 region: CASSATTRPEAFF. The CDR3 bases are TGTGCCAGCAGTGCGACCACGCGTCCTGAAGCTTTCTTT.

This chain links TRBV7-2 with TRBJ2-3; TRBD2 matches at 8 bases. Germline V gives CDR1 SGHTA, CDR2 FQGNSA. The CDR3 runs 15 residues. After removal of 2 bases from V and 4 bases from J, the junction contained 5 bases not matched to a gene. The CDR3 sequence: CASSLSGGAPDTQYF. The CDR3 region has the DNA TGTGCCAGCAGCTTATCGGGGGGGGCCCCAGATACGCAGTATTTT. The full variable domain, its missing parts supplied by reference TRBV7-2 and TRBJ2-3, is GAGVSQSPSNKVTEKGKDVELRCDPISGHTALYWYRQSLGQGLEFLIYFQGNSAPDKSGLPSDRFSAERTGGSVSTLTIQRTQQEDSAVYLCASSLSGGAPDTQYFGPGTRLTVL.

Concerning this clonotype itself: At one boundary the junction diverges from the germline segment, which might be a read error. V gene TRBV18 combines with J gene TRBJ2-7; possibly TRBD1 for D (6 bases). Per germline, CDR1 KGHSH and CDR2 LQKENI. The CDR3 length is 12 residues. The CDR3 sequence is CTTGLNSYEQYF. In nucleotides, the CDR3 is TGCACCACAGGGCTCAACTCCTACGAGCAGTACTTC.

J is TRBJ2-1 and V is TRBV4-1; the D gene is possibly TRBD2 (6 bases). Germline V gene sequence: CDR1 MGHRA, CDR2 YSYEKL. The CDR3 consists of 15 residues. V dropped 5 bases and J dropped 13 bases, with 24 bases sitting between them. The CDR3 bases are TGCGCCAGCAGCAGTCCAGGGCCCTTTGGAGGGACCCAGTTCTTC. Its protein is CASSSPGPFGGTQFF.

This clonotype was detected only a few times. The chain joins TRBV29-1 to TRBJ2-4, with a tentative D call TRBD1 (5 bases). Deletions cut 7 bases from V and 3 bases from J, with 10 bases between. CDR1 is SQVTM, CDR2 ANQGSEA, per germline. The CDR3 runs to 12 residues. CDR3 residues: CSAIDSKNIQYF. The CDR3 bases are TGCAGCGCTATTGACAGCAAAAACATTCAGTACTTC.

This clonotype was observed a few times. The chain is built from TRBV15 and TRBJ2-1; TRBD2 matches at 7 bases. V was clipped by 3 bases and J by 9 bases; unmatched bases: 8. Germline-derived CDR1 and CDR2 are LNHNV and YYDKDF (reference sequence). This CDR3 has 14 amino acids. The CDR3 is CATSSPHIAGEQFF. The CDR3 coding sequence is TGTGCCACCAGCAGCCCCCACATAGCGGGTGAGCAGTTCTTC.

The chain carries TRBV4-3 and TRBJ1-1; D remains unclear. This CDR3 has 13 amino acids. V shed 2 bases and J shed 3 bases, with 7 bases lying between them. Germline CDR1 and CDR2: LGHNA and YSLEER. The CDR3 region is CASSQREDTEAFF. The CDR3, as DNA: TGCGCCAGCAGCCAAAGAGAGGACACTGAAGCTTTCTTT.

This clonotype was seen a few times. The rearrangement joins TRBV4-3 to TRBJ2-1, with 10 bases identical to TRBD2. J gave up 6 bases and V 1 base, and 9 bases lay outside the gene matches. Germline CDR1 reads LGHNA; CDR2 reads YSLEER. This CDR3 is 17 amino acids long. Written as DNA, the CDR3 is TGCGCCAGCAGCCAAGTGGCAGCGGGAGGGTGGGGCAATGAGCAGTTCTTC. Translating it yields CASSQVAAGGWGNEQFF.

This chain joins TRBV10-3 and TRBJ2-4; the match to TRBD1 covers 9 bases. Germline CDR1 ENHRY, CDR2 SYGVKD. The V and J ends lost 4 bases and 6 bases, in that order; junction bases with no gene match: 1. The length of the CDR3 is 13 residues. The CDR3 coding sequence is TGTGCCATCAGTGGGGACAGGGCAAACATTCAGTACTTC. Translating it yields CAISGDRANIQYF.

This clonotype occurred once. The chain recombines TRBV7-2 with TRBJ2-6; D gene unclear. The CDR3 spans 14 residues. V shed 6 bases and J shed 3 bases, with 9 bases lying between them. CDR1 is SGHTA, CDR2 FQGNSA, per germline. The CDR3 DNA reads TGTGCCAGCAGGGAAGCTAGTGGGGCCAACGTCCTGACTTTC. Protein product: CASREASGANVLTF.

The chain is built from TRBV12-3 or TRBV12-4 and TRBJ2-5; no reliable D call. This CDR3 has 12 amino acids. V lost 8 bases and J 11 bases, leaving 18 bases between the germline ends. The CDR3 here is CASAWNLYGQYF. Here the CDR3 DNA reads TGTGCCAGCGCCTGGAATTTATACGGGCAGTACTTC.

In DNA, the CDR3 is TGTGCCTACGGGGGTTTTTCCTACGAGCAGTACTTC. Protein product: CAYGGFSYEQYF. V gene TRBV30 combines with J gene TRBJ2-7; tentative D call: TRBD2 (6 bases). V shed 7 bases and J shed 1 base, with 11 bases lying between them. There are 12 residues in the CDR3. CDR1 and CDR2 from the germline V gene are GTSNPN and SVGIG (reference sequence).

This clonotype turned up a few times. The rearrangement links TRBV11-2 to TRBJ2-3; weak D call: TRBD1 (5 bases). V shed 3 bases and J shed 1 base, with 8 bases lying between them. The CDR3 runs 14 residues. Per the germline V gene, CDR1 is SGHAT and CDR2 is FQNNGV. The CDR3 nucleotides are TGTGCCAGCAGCTTCGACAGTGGCACAGATACGCAGTATTTT. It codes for CASSFDSGTDTQYF.

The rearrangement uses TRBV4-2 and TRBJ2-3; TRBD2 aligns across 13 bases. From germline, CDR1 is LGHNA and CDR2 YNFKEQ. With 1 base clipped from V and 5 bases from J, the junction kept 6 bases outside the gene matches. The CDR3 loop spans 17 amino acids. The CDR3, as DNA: TGTGCCAGCAGCCAAGGGACTAGCGGGGGAATCGGAGATACGCAGTATTTT. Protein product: CASSQGTSGGIGDTQYF.

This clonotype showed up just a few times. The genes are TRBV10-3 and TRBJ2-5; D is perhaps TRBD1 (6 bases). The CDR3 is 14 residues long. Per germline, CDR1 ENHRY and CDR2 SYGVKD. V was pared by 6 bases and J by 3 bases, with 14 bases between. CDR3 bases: TGTGCCATCAGGCAGCCACAGGGAGAAGAGACCCAGTACTTC. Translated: CAIRQPQGEETQYF.

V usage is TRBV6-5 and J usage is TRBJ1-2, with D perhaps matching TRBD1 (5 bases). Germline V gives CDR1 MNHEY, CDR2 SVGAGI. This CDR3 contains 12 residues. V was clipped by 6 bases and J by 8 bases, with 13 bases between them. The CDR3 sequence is CASRRDDRGYTF. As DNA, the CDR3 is TGTGCCAGCAGGAGGGACGATCGGGGCTACACCTTC.

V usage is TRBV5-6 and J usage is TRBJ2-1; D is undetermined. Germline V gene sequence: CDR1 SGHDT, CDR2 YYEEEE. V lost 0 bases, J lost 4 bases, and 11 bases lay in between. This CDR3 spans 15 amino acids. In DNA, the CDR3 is TGTGCCAGCAGCTTGGGCTGGGATTCATACAATGAGCAGTTCTTC. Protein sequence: CASSLGWDSYNEQFF.

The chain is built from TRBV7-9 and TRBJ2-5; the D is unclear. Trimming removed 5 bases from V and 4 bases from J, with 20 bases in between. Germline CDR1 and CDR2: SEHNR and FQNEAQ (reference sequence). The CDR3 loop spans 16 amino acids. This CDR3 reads CASSPHLYGQRETQYF. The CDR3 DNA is TGTGCCAGCAGCCCCCATCTTTACGGCCAGAGAGAGACCCAGTACTTC.

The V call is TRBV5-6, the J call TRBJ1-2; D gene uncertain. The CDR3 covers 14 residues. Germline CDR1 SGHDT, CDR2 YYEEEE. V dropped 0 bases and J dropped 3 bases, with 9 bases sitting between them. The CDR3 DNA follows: TGTGCCAGCAGCTTGGGGGAGCAGCACTATGGCTACACCTTC. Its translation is CASSLGEQHYGYTF.

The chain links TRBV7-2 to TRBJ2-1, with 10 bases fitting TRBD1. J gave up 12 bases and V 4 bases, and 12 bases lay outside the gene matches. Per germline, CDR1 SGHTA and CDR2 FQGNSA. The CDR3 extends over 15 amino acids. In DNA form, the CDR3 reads TGTGCCAGCAGCTCACGGACAGGGGGGGCTAGTGGGCAGTTCTTC. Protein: CASSSRTGGASGQFF.

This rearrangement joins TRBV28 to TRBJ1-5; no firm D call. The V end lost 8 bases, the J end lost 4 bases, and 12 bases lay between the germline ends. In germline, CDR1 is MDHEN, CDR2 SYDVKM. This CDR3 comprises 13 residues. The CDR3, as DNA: TGTGCCAGCGCAACCGAATCAAATCAGCCCCAGCATTTT. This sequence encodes CASATESNQPQHF.